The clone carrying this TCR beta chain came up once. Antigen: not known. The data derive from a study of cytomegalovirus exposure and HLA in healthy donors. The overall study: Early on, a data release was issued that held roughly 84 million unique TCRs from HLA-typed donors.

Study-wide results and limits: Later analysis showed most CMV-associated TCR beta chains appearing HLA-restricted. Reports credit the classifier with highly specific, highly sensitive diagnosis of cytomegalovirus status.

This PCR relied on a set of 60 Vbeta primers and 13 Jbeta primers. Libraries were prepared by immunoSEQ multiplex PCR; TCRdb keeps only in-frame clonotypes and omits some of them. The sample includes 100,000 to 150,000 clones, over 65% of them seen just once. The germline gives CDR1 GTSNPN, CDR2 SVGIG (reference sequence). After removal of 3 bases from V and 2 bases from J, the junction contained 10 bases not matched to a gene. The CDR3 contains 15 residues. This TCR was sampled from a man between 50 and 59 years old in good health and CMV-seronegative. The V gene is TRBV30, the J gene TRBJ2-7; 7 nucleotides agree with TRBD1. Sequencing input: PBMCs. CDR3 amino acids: CAWSQLRGLPYEQYF. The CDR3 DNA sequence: TGTGCCTGGAGCCAATTGAGGGGGCTCCCCTACGAGCAGTACTTC.